This is a list of T cell receptor beta chains from one sample in a study of T cells in Graves' hyperthyroidism and ophthalmopathy. TCRdb re-called the multiplex PCR reads with MiXCR, one entry per CDR3 protein. The data contain about 290,000 distinct CDR3 sequences, nearly 15% of them seen just once; the ten biggest clones take up 30% to 35%. What was sequenced was blood. These receptors originate from a woman aged 45-60 years with Graves' hyperthyroidism that later progressed to Graves' ophthalmopathy. The CDR3 runs from the conserved cysteine through the conserved F or W. The D gene is left open where the match is weak. Expanded clones get a size class; other rows say once, few or many, or leave the size out.

J gene,clone size,V gene,D gene,CDR3 protein,CDR3 DNA
TRBJ2-1,many,TRBV11-2,TRBD2,CASSAMGGLAGGGFNEQFF,TGTGCCAGCAGCGCCATGGGGGGTCTAGCGGGAGGTGGGTTCAATGAGCAGTTCTTC
TRBJ2-1,few,TRBV29-1,.,CSVEDRHLTYSEQFF,TGCAGCGTTGAAGACAGGCACTTAACCTACAGTGAGCAGTTCTTC
TRBJ1-5,few,TRBV3-1,TRBD1,CASSQGWTGRSPQHF,TGTGCCAGCAGCCAAGGTTGGACAGGGAGAAGCCCCCAGCATTTT
TRBJ1-5,.,TRBV5-5,.,CASSLVEGQPQHF,TGTGCCAGCAGCTTAGTAGAGGGTCAGCCCCAGCATTTT
TRBJ2-2,.,TRBV27,TRBD1,CASRTGTGEAGELFF,TGTGCCAGCAGAACCGGGACAGGGGAAGCCGGGGAGCTGTTTTTT
TRBJ2-1,many,TRBV2,TRBD1,CASSRLRGRQNNEQFF,TGTGCCAGCAGTCGCCTCAGGGGGCGCCAAAACAATGAGCAGTTCTTC
TRBJ2-2,few,TRBV5-1,TRBD1,CASRVTGGNTGELFF,TGCGCCAGCAGGGTGACAGGGGGGAACACCGGGGAGCTGTTTTTT
TRBJ1-1,.,TRBV6-5,.,CASSYFYRVGTEAFF,TGTGCCAGCAGTTACTTTTACCGGGTTGGCACTGAAGCTTTCTTT
TRBJ2-7,.,TRBV2,TRBD1,CASGTGAYEQYF,TGTGCCAGTGGGACAGGGGCCTACGAGCAGTACTTC
TRBJ2-1,few,TRBV7-9,.,CASSLDSPEQFF,TGTGCCAGCAGCTTGGACAGCCCTGAGCAGTTCTTC
TRBJ1-5,many,TRBV28,.,CASSLLIPTGNQPQHF,TGTGCCAGCAGTTTACTGATACCGACGGGCAATCAGCCCCAGCATTTT
TRBJ2-2,many,TRBV14,.,CASSQDSKVTGELFF,TGTGCCAGCAGCCAAGATTCGAAGGTCACCGGGGAGCTGTTTTTT
TRBJ2-7,few,TRBV5-1,TRBD1,CASSLLGQGIKQYF,TGCGCCAGCAGCCTCCTGGGACAGGGCATCAAGCAGTACTTC
TRBJ2-1,many,TRBV2,TRBD2,CASSASSGRVEQFF,TGTGCCAGCAGTGCTTCTAGCGGGAGGGTGGAGCAGTTCTTC
TRBJ2-1,many,TRBV28,TRBD2,CASSLTSVSYNEQFF,TGTGCCAGCAGCTTAACTAGCGTTTCCTACAATGAGCAGTTCTTC
TRBJ2-5,many,TRBV2,TRBD2,CASSAGGDGETQYF,TGTGCCAGCAGTGCGGGAGGGGATGGGGAGACCCAGTACTTC
TRBJ1-5,many,TRBV28,.,CASSLPTRQDVGPYSNQPQHF,TGTGCCAGCAGTTTACCCACCAGACAGGATGTCGGGCCCTATAGCAATCAGCCCCAGCATTTT
TRBJ1-1,.,TRBV29-1,.,CSVGQVQNTEAFF,TGCAGCGTTGGACAGGTTCAGAACACTGAAGCTTTCTTT
TRBJ2-5,.,TRBV5-6,.,CASSLMEQETQYF,TGTGCCAGCAGCTTGATGGAGCAAGAGACCCAGTACTTC
TRBJ2-4,many,TRBV3-1,TRBD2,CASSQDEIYPSGSTKNIQYF,TGTGCCAGCAGCCAAGATGAGATCTACCCTAGCGGGAGTACGAAAAACATTCAGTACTTC
TRBJ1-1,many,TRBV2,TRBD1,CASSEGGTGDLENTEAFF,TGTGCCAGCAGTGAAGGTGGGACAGGAGATTTAGAAAACACTGAAGCTTTCTTT
TRBJ2-3,few,TRBV7-9,TRBD2,CASSFGGTSGSADTQYF,TGTGCCAGCAGCTTCGGTGGGACTAGCGGGAGCGCAGATACGCAGTATTTT
TRBJ1-1,.,TRBV7-8,.,CASSLVVVGWGTEAFF,TGTGCCAGCAGCTTAGTGGTAGTAGGGTGGGGCACTGAAGCTTTCTTT
TRBJ2-1,many,TRBV30,.,CALEEGGTYNEQFF,TGTGCCCTTGAAGAGGGGGGGACCTACAATGAGCAGTTCTTC
TRBJ2-7,many,TRBV20-1,.,CSARPGDSYEQYF,TGCAGTGCTAGACCAGGAGACTCCTACGAGCAGTACTTC
TRBJ2-7,few,TRBV15,TRBD1,CATSNRDRAYEQYF,TGTGCCACCAGCAACCGGGACAGAGCCTACGAGCAGTACTTC
TRBJ2-2,many,TRBV6-1,TRBD1,CASSLTGADTGELFF,TGTGCCAGCAGTTTGACAGGGGCTGACACCGGGGAGCTGTTTTTT
TRBJ2-7,many,TRBV20-1,.,CSARGGQSYEQYF,TGCAGTGCTAGGGGGGGACAGTCCTACGAGCAGTACTTC
TRBJ2-1,many,TRBV5-1,TRBD1,CASRLGTGPPGEQFF,TGCGCCAGCCGACTAGGGACAGGTCCACCGGGTGAGCAGTTCTTC
TRBJ2-6,many,TRBV12-3/TRBV12-4,TRBD1,CASSPQGASGANVLTF,TGTGCCAGCAGTCCGCAGGGGGCATCTGGGGCCAACGTCCTGACTTTC
TRBJ2-1,many,TRBV28,.,CASSLLWGRNEQFF,TGTGCCAGCAGTTTGTTGTGGGGTCGGAATGAGCAGTTCTTC
TRBJ1-4,.,TRBV5-1,TRBD1,CASSLLGQFNEKLFF,TGCGCCAGCAGCTTGCTGGGACAGTTTAATGAAAAACTGTTTTTT
TRBJ1-1,many,TRBV7-6,TRBD1,CASSSNPGTVEAFF,TGTGCCAGCAGCTCCAACCCCGGGACAGTTGAAGCTTTCTTT
TRBJ2-7,many,TRBV20-1,TRBD1,CSAPGTGIYEQYF,TGCAGTGCTCCCGGGACAGGGATCTACGAGCAGTACTTC
TRBJ1-2,few,TRBV5-5,.,CASSILTNYGYTF,TGTGCCAGCAGTATTCTTACTAACTATGGCTACACCTTC
TRBJ2-1,.,TRBV28,.,CASSLGGASYNEQFF,TGTGCCAGCAGTTTGGGGGGGGCCTCCTACAATGAGCAGTTCTTC
TRBJ1-3,.,TRBV25-1,.,CASSDPLNFGNTIYF,TGTGCCAGCAGTGACCCTCTGAATTTTGGAAACACCATATATTTT
TRBJ1-5,many,TRBV30,TRBD1,CAWSGTGDGQPQHF,TGTGCCTGGAGTGGCACAGGGGACGGACAGCCCCAGCATTTT
TRBJ2-2,.,TRBV10-3,TRBD2,CAITDQLAQNTGELFF,TGTGCCATCACCGATCAACTAGCGCAGAACACCGGGGAGCTGTTTTTT
TRBJ2-7,.,TRBV5-8,.,CASSGRRIRADEQYF,TGTGCCAGCAGCGGGCGGAGAATACGGGCGGACGAGCAGTACTTC
TRBJ2-1,many,TRBV7-7,.,CASSAGRNNEQFF,TGTGCTAGCAGCGCGGGCCGAAACAATGAGCAGTTCTTC
TRBJ1-3,few,TRBV28,.,CASSFKVVSTIYF,TGTGCCAGCAGTTTTAAGGTTGTAAGCACCATATATTTT
TRBJ2-4,.,TRBV19,.,CASSKDRVAKNIQYF,TGTGCCAGTAGTAAGGACAGAGTAGCCAAAAACATTCAGTACTTC
TRBJ2-7,.,TRBV6-1,TRBD2,CASSPREVREQYF,TGTGCCAGCAGCCCCCGGGAGGTGCGAGAGCAGTACTTC
TRBJ2-7,.,TRBV6-1,TRBD1,CASSRYGFSTGGRAEQYF,TGTGCCAGCTCCCGATACGGGTTTTCGACAGGGGGCAGAGCCGAGCAGTACTTC
TRBJ1-5,many,TRBV27,.,CASSPYRVHQPQHF,TGTGCCAGCAGTCCATACAGGGTTCATCAGCCCCAGCATTTT
TRBJ1-1,.,TRBV9,.,CASSVQGMNTEAFF,TGTGCCAGCAGCGTACAGGGGATGAACACTGAAGCTTTCTTT
TRBJ2-7,many,TRBV14,.,CASSQEGARNYEQYF,TGTGCCAGCAGCCAAGAAGGGGCCAGGAATTACGAGCAGTACTTC
TRBJ2-3,many,TRBV27,.,CASSFWARSTDTQYF,TGTGCCAGCAGTTTTTGGGCCAGAAGCACAGATACGCAGTATTTT
TRBJ2-7,.,TRBV13,.,CASSLYREVRGEQYF,TGTGCCAGCAGCTTATACAGGGAAGTTCGTGGCGAGCAGTACTTC
TRBJ2-1,.,TRBV7-3,TRBD2,CASSPRGGLAGGSYNEQFF,TGTGCCAGCAGCCCCAGGGGTGGACTAGCGGGAGGGTCCTACAATGAGCAGTTCTTC
TRBJ1-2,many,TRBV28,TRBD1,CASSQPTGGAYYGYTF,TGTGCCAGCAGCCAACCCACAGGGGGCGCGTACTATGGCTACACCTTC
TRBJ1-1,many,TRBV20-1,.,CSAVTDMNTEAFF,TGCAGTGCAGTGACGGACATGAACACTGAAGCTTTCTTT
TRBJ1-1,many,TRBV19,.,CASRGMGTYTEAFF,TGTGCCAGTAGAGGAATGGGGACCTACACTGAAGCTTTCTTT
TRBJ1-1,.,TRBV6-1,TRBD1,CASSLLRQGATEAFF,TGTGCCAGCAGCCTACTCAGACAGGGGGCGACTGAAGCTTTCTTT
TRBJ1-5,.,TRBV6-1,.,CASSPGWGGDQPQHF,TGTGCCAGCAGCCCAGGCTGGGGGGGCGATCAGCCCCAGCATTTT
TRBJ2-4,.,TRBV28,.,CASSLVGERGYF,TGTGCCAGCAGTCTTGTAGGGGAAAGGGGGTACTTC
TRBJ2-1,many,TRBV6-1,.,CASSRTPWVDEQFF,TGTGCCAGCAGTAGGACTCCGTGGGTGGATGAGCAGTTCTTC
TRBJ2-7,many,TRBV10-3,TRBD1,CAISDRGPSYEQYF,TGTGCCATCAGTGACAGGGGGCCTAGTTACGAGCAGTACTTC